A selection of T cell receptor beta chains follows, all from one sample in a study of blood T cell repertoires in COVID-19. Using immunoSEQ multiplex PCR, the repertoire was profiled, and TCRdb retains in-frame clones only, with some absent. Among almost 15,000 clones listed, less than 90% were seen once. Sequenced sample: peripheral blood. The receptors were sampled from an older woman in a cohort sampled during active or convalescent COVID-19. Each CDR3 is given with its conserved first and last residue. D genes are given only for firm matches. The size of a clone is reported for some rows only, either as once, few or many, or as a class for expanded clones.

j_call d_call clone_size v_call cdr3_aa cdr3_nt
TRBJ2-1 . . TRBV11-2 CASSFRSGKFF TGTGCCAGCAGCTTTAGGTCAGGGAAGTTCTTC
TRBJ2-3 TRBD2 . TRBV4-3 CASSQASGGTDTQYF TGCGCCAGCAGCCAAGCTAGCGGGGGTACAGATACGCAGTATTTT
TRBJ2-1 . . TRBV6-2/TRBV6-3 CASSYPPASSDEQFF TGTGCCAGCAGTTACCCCCCCGCGAGTAGCGATGAGCAGTTCTTC
TRBJ2-5 TRBD2 . TRBV9 CASSVTSNYGGGARETQYF TGTGCCAGCAGCGTAACGAGTAATTACGGCGGGGGGGCCCGGGAGACCCAGTACTTC
TRBJ1-2 . . TRBV10-2 CASSTDSYGYTF TGCGCCAGCAGTACCGACAGCTATGGCTACACCTTC
TRBJ2-1 TRBD2 . TRBV7-8 CASSLAPSGRGVYNEQFF TGTGCCAGCAGCTTAGCGCCCTCGGGGCGGGGGGTGTACAATGAGCAGTTCTTC
TRBJ2-2 TRBD2 once TRBV9 CASSSRGEGPRELFF TGTGCCAGCAGCTCTCGGGGGGAGGGTCCCCGGGAGCTGTTTTTT
TRBJ1-6 . . TRBV7-2 CASSLGTVNSPLHF TGTGCCAGCAGCTTAGGGACAGTCAATTCACCCCTCCACTTT
TRBJ1-2 . . TRBV7-6 CASSPDTNYGYTF TGTGCCAGCAGCCCCGACACTAACTATGGCTACACCTTC
TRBJ2-3 TRBD2 . TRBV9 CASSVGLAGGTDTQYF TGTGCCAGCAGCGTAGGGCTAGCGGGGGGGACAGATACGCAGTATTTT
TRBJ2-7 TRBD2 . TRBV7-2 CASSQSLSGGAREQYF TGTGCCAGCAGCCAGAGCCTGAGCGGGGGTGCTCGTGAGCAGTACTTC
TRBJ1-1 . once TRBV29-1 CSPSKFMNTEAFF TGCAGCCCATCTAAATTTATGAACACTGAAGCTTTCTTT
TRBJ1-4 . . TRBV5-6 CASSSYQYATNEKLFF TGTGCCAGCAGCTCTTACCAGTATGCAACTAATGAAAAACTGTTTTTT
TRBJ2-3 TRBD1 few TRBV6-2/TRBV6-3 CASSHGTGGLTDTQYF TGTGCCAGCAGTCACGGGACAGGGGGTTTGACAGATACGCAGTATTTT
TRBJ2-1 . . TRBV2 CASRGGTGSYNEQFF TGTGCCAGCAGGGGGGGGACAGGCTCCTACAATGAGCAGTTCTTC
TRBJ1-1 . . TRBV18 CASSPLGGGTEAFF TGTGCCAGCTCACCACTCGGGGGGGGAACTGAAGCTTTCTTT
TRBJ2-5 TRBD2 . TRBV5-1 CASSSGTSGGYETQYF TGCGCCAGCAGCTCCGGGACTAGCGGGGGCTATGAGACCCAGTACTTC
TRBJ1-2 TRBD1 . TRBV24-1 CATSGAGQNYGYTF TGTGCCACCAGTGGTGCGGGACAGAACTATGGCTACACCTTC
TRBJ1-3 . . TRBV2 CASREGSSGNTIYF TGTGCCAGCAGGGAGGGGAGCTCTGGAAACACCATATATTTT
TRBJ2-7 TRBD1 . TRBV28 CASSLTGQGRYEQYF TGTGCCAGCAGTTTAACGGGACAGGGTCGGTACGAGCAGTACTTC
TRBJ2-1 TRBD2 . TRBV6-4 CASSEVAGRYNEQFF TGTGCCAGCAGTGAAGTAGCGGGGAGGTACAATGAGCAGTTCTTC
TRBJ2-5 TRBD2 . TRBV7-7 CASSLDGGTKGAETQYF TGTGCCAGCAGCTTAGATGGTGGGACTAAGGGCGCTGAGACCCAGTACTTC
TRBJ1-5 . once TRBV18 CASSPGQGYNQPQHF TGTGCCAGCTCACCGGGCCAGGGCTATAATCAGCCCCAGCATTTT
TRBJ2-5 . . TRBV21-1 CASSKKRLRETQYF TGTGCCAGCAGCAAGAAGCGGCTAAGAGAGACCCAGTACTTC
TRBJ2-7 . . TRBV30 CAWSRLGASYEQYF TGTGCCTGGAGTAGACTAGGGGCCTCCTACGAGCAGTACTTC
TRBJ2-3 TRBD1 . TRBV5-4 CASRGQATDTQYF TGTGCCAGCAGGGGACAGGCAACAGATACGCAGTATTTT
TRBJ2-3 . . TRBV27 CASSLQGSSTDTQYF TGTGCCAGCAGTCTCCAGGGTTCTAGCACAGATACGCAGTATTTT
TRBJ2-5 . . TRBV6-2/TRBV6-3 CASSTKETQYF TGTGCCAGCAGCACTAAAGAGACCCAGTACTTC
TRBJ1-1 TRBD1 . TRBV6-1 CASSERGPGQRMTEAFF TGTGCCAGCAGTGAAAGGGGCCCGGGACAGCGAATGACTGAAGCTTTCTTT
TRBJ2-1 TRBD1 . TRBV5-1 CASRPQGLSYNEQFF TGCGCCAGCAGACCACAGGGGTTATCCTACAATGAGCAGTTCTTC
TRBJ2-7 . . TRBV6-1 CASSDAGLNYEQYF TGTGCCAGCAGTGACGCAGGGTTAAACTACGAGCAGTACTTC
TRBJ1-2 . . TRBV4-3 CASSPGRGYGYTF TGCGCCAGCAGCCCCGGCAGGGGCTATGGCTACACCTTC
TRBJ1-3 . . TRBV18 CASSPLAGSGNTIYF TGTGCCAGCTCACCATTGGCGGGCTCTGGAAACACCATATATTTT
TRBJ1-4 . . TRBV5-1 CASSLGPEGVKLFF TGCGCCAGCAGCTTGGGGCCTGAGGGGGTAAAACTGTTTTTT
TRBJ2-3 . . TRBV21-1 CASKGPSELADTQYF TGTGCCAGCAAGGGACCTAGCGAGCTGGCAGATACGCAGTATTTT
TRBJ2-1 TRBD1 . TRBV2 CASKGQLVYNEQFF TGTGCCAGCAAGGGACAGCTCGTATACAATGAGCAGTTCTTC
TRBJ1-3 . . TRBV5-6 CASSRSGKTGNTIYF TGTGCCAGCAGCCGCTCAGGGAAAACTGGAAACACCATATATTTT
TRBJ2-7 . . TRBV5-5 CASSPRSSSYEQYF TGTGCCAGCAGCCCCCGATCGAGCTCCTACGAGCAGTACTTC
TRBJ1-1 . . TRBV5-1 CASSSGGMNTEAFF TGCGCCAGCAGCTCTGGGGGGATGAACACTGAAGCTTTCTTT
TRBJ2-7 . . TRBV5-6 CASSQNRVGSYEQYF TGTGCCAGCAGCCAAAACAGGGTTGGGTCCTACGAGCAGTACTTC
TRBJ2-7 . . TRBV7-2 CASSFDRRTYEQYF TGTGCCAGCAGCTTCGACAGGCGCACCTACGAGCAGTACTTC
TRBJ1-1 . . TRBV27 CASRRQTNTEAFF TGTGCCAGCAGAAGACAAACGAACACTGAAGCTTTCTTT
TRBJ1-3 . . TRBV28 CASFTPRDTIYF TGTGCCAGCTTTACACCCCGGGACACCATATATTTT
TRBJ2-7 . . TRBV6-5 CASRRRGGDGEQYF TGTGCCAGCAGACGAAGGGGGGGGGACGGAGAGCAGTACTTC
TRBJ2-1 TRBD2 . TRBV23-1 CATSQHSCGGPHNEQFF TGCGCCACGTCACAACATTCGTGCGGGGGGCCACACAATGAGCAGTTCTTC
TRBJ1-1 . once TRBV5-1 CASSLAGGRRTEAFF TGCGCCAGCAGCTTGGCCGGGGGGCGCAGGACTGAAGCTTTCTTT
TRBJ1-5 . . TRBV6-5 CASSHHDQPQHF TGTGCCAGCAGTCATCATGATCAGCCCCAGCATTTT
TRBJ1-1 . . TRBV2 CASSPRGTEAFF TGTGCCAGCAGTCCCAGGGGCACTGAAGCTTTCTTT